Shown below are 22 T cell receptor beta chains from a single sample sequenced in a study of T cell responses to AZD1222 COVID-19 vaccine (dated by TCRdb to the early 2020s). Libraries were constructed by the immunoSEQ multiplex PCR assay. What TCRdb holds here is the immuneACCESS table cut down to in-frame rearrangements. Part of the clones is not present; checked against another copy, under half of the missing clones reflect an unresolved V gene, and the others are unexplained. Within this sample are 130,000 or so clones, with just over 90% of them counted one time only. The top ten clonotypes cover more than 0.85% of the sample. The time point label of this sample denotes: baseline before first vaccination. The treatment or condition label here, explained by the study, means: meningococcal conjugate vaccine given as trial control. This specimen consisted of peripheral blood, obtained on day 0 of MenACWY control vaccination. The origin of the receptors is an adult in good health.

This clone was seen a single time. This rearrangement joins TRBV2 to TRBJ2-1; 9 bases are shared with TRBD1. This CDR3 is 15 amino acids long. V lost 6 bases and J lost 3; bases outside the gene matches: 6. Germline assignment: CDR1 SNHLY and CDR2 FYNNEI. CDR3 nucleotides: TGTGCCAGCAGGGGGACAGGGTTTGACTACAATGAGCAGTTCTTC. Translating it yields CASRGTGFDYNEQFF.

The chain carries TRBV6-5 and TRBJ1-3; D unclear. In germline, CDR1 is MNHEY, CDR2 SVGAGI. The CDR3 consists of 13 residues. Trimming shortened V by 7 bases and J by 0 bases, and 7 bases separated the two germline ends. Here the CDR3 DNA reads TGTGCCAGCACTCGAGGCTCTGGAAACACCATATATTTT. This sequence encodes CASTRGSGNTIYF.

The V call is TRBV5-1, the J call TRBJ1-2; D ambiguous. V shed 0 bases and J shed 9 bases, with 15 bases lying between them. CDR1 is SGHRS, CDR2 YFSETQ, per germline. CDR3 size: 14 residues. The CDR3 spells CASSLAQEDGSYTF. The CDR3 coding sequence is TGCGCCAGCAGCTTGGCCCAGGAGGATGGAAGCTACACCTTC.

In the case of this clone: At the DNA level, this CDR3 is encoded by other sequences in the same sample as well. This chain joins TRBV9 and TRBJ1-6, with D maybe TRBD1 (5 bases). The CDR3 is 14 residues long. CDR1 and CDR2 from the germline V gene are SGDLS and YYNGEE. The V gene lost 0 bases and the J gene lost 6 bases, with 7 bases spanning the gap. Written as DNA, the CDR3 is TGTGCCAGCAGCGTAGGGGGGGGTAATTCACCCCTCCACTTT. Encoded protein: CASSVGGGNSPLHF. The full variable domain, completed using reference TRBV9 and TRBJ1-6, is DSGVTQTPKHLITATGQRVTLRCSPRSGDLSVYWYQQSLDQGLQFLIQYYNGEERAKGNILERFSAQQFPDLHSELNLSSLELGDSALYFCASSVGGGNSPLHFGNGTRLTVT.

J is TRBJ2-1 and V is TRBV5-8; D gene ambiguous. This CDR3 is 12 amino acids long. CDR1 is SGHTS and CDR2 is YDEGEE in the germline V gene. V dropped 1 base and J dropped 9 bases, with 8 bases sitting between them. In DNA, the CDR3 is TGTGCCAGCAGCTTGTCTGGTTTTGAGCAGTTCTTC. It encodes CASSLSGFEQFF.

This chain connects TRBV19 to TRBJ1-3; D is unclear. CDR1 and CDR2 (germline): LNHDA, SQIVND (reference sequence). With 6 bases removed from V and 0 bases from J, the gap between germline ends came to 6 bases. This CDR3 has 13 amino acids. Here the CDR3 DNA reads TGTGCCAGTAGGCGAGACTCTGGAAACACCATATATTTT. Translation gives CASRRDSGNTIYF.

The chain combines TRBV5-1 with TRBJ2-7; TRBD2 aligns across 12 bases. The V and J ends lost 0 bases and 3 bases, in that order; junction bases with no gene match: 1. Germline CDR1 and CDR2: SGHRS and YFSETQ. CDR3 size: 15 residues. The CDR3 coding sequence is TGCGCCAGCAGCTTGGGGACTAGCGGGGTCTACGAGCAGTACTTC. Translated, it gives CASSLGTSGVYEQYF.

The chain combines TRBV6-5 with TRBJ1-2, with D possibly matching TRBD1 (6 bases). Germline assignment: CDR1 MNHEY and CDR2 SVGAGI. This CDR3 has 12 residues. Trimming shortened V by 6 bases and J by 7 bases, and 12 bases separated the two germline ends. In DNA form, the CDR3 reads TGTGCCAGCAGGGGGGGCCCTTCTGGCTACACCTTC. Its protein is CASRGGPSGYTF.

V is TRBV7-8 and J is TRBJ1-1; 7 bases align to TRBD1. V dropped 1 base and J dropped 5; count of bases not matched to a gene: 7. Germline V lookup: CDR1 SGHVS, CDR2 FQNEAQ. The CDR3 loop spans 15 amino acids. The CDR3 region is CASSLGQGRKTEAFF. CDR3 DNA: TGTGCCAGCAGCTTAGGACAGGGAAGAAAGACTGAAGCTTTCTTT. Filled out from reference TRBV7-8 and TRBJ1-1, the complete variable domain reads GAGVSQSPRYKVAKRGQDVALRCDPISGHVSLFWYQQALGQGPEFLTYFQNEAQLDKSGLPSDRFFAERPEGSVSTLKIQRTQQEDSAVYLCASSLGQGRKTEAFFGQGTRLTVV.

This clone was observed a single time. The chain uses TRBV7-2 and TRBJ1-5; TRBD1 agrees at 7 bases. V lost 1 base and J lost 3; bases outside the gene matches: 6. CDR3 size: 16 residues. Germline assignment: CDR1 SGHTA and CDR2 FQGNSA. In DNA form, the CDR3 reads TGTGCCAGCAGCTTAGAGTCGACAGGGTCCAATCAGCCCCAGCATTTT. Amino acid sequence: CASSLESTGSNQPQHF.

This chain uses TRBV11-2 with TRBJ2-3; D is possibly TRBD1 or TRBD2 (5 bases each). The V end lost 1 base, the J end lost 6 bases, and 14 bases lay between the germline ends. The CDR3 has 15 residues. Looked up from germline, CDR1 is SGHAT and CDR2 is FQNNGV. Written as DNA, the CDR3 is TGTGCCAGCAGCTTAGGGGGACCAAATCTTGATACGCAGTATTTT. Encoded protein: CASSLGGPNLDTQYF.

The chain carries TRBV13 and TRBJ1-1; TRBD1 matches 7 bases. V shed 4 bases and J 2 bases; nucleotides not matched to a gene: 10. Germline V lookup: CDR1 PRHDT, CDR2 FYEKMQ (reference sequence). The CDR3 is 16 amino acids. The CDR3 nucleotides read TGTGCCAGCAGCTCCAGGGACAGCTGGATAAACACTGAAGCTTTCTTT. As protein: CASSSRDSWINTEAFF.

This chain connects TRBV19 to TRBJ2-7, with 10 bases that match TRBD2. Per germline, CDR1 LNHDA and CDR2 SQIVND (reference sequence). V was pared by 2 bases and J by 3 bases, with 7 bases of the junction left unmatched. CDR3 length equals 16 residues. The CDR3: CASSIHQGLALYEQYF. The DNA of the CDR3 is TGTGCCAGTAGTATACACCAGGGACTAGCGCTCTACGAGCAGTACTTC. Full variable domain (remainder filled in from reference TRBV19 and TRBJ2-7): DGGITQSPKYLFRKEGQNVTLSCEQNLNHDAMYWYRQDPGQGLRLIYYSQIVNDFQKGDIAEGYSVSREKKESFPLTVTSAQKNPTAFYLCASSIHQGLALYEQYFGPGTRLTVT.

The chain has TRBV19 and TRBJ1-1; 11 nucleotides align to TRBD1. Looked up from germline, CDR1 is LNHDA and CDR2 is SQIVND (reference sequence). V was pared by 4 bases and J by 0 bases, with 13 bases of the junction left unmatched. There are 19 residues in the CDR3. The CDR3 bases are TGTGCCAGTAGTACCCGGACAGGGGGCCAAAGTATTATGAACACTGAAGCTTTCTTT. It is translated as CASSTRTGGQSIMNTEAFF. The complete variable domain, with remaining parts taken from reference TRBV19 and TRBJ1-1, reads DGGITQSPKYLFRKEGQNVTLSCEQNLNHDAMYWYRQDPGQGLRLIYYSQIVNDFQKGDIAEGYSVSREKKESFPLTVTSAQKNPTAFYLCASSTRTGGQSIMNTEAFFGQGTRLTVV.

J is TRBJ1-4 and V is TRBV4-1; the D gene is possibly TRBD1 (5 bases). V lost 4 bases and J lost 6, with 12 bases in between. The CDR3 contains 14 residues. Germline V gives CDR1 MGHRA, CDR2 YSYEKL. The CDR3 DNA follows: TGCGCCAGCAGCCCGACAGTAAACTATGAAAAACTGTTTTTT. Encoded protein: CASSPTVNYEKLFF.

The CDR3, as DNA: TGTGCCAGTAGAATGCAGGGGGCGTCCGGCTACACCTTC. Encoded protein: CASRMQGASGYTF. The chain recombines TRBV19 with TRBJ1-2; 8 bases map to TRBD1. V lost 6 bases, J lost 8 bases, and 8 bases stayed unmatched. This CDR3 has 13 residues. Germline loops: CDR1 LNHDA, CDR2 SQIVND (reference sequence).

The chain combines TRBV5-5 with TRBJ2-6; D unclear. The V gene's germline CDR1 is SGHKS and CDR2 YYEKEE (reference sequence). The CDR3 covers 17 residues. V was cut by 1 base and J by 2 bases, with 13 bases left in between. In nucleotides, the CDR3 is TGTGCCAGCAGCTTGTGGTCTACCAAGACTGGGGCCAACGTCCTGACTTTC. This codes for CASSLWSTKTGANVLTF.

V and J are TRBV6-5 and TRBJ1-2; tentatively, D is TRBD1 (5 bases). The germline V gene encodes CDR1 MNHEY and CDR2 SVGAGI. This CDR3 is built from 13 residues. V was cut by 5 bases and J by 2 bases, with 9 bases left in between. The CDR3 here is CASSRDANYGYTF. In nucleotides, the CDR3 is TGTGCCAGCAGTCGGGACGCCAACTATGGCTACACCTTC.

The chain is built from TRBV2 and TRBJ1-2; 10 positions agree with TRBD1. This CDR3 spans 16 amino acids. The germline V gene has CDR1 SNHLY and CDR2 FYNNEI. Germline trimming cut 4 bases from V and 3 bases from J; bases unmatched to any gene: 8. DNA of the CDR3: TGTGCCAGCAGTGGAACCCGGGACAGGGGTCACTATGGCTACACCTTC. This sequence encodes CASSGTRDRGHYGYTF.

The J gene is TRBJ1-4, the V gene TRBV19, with TRBD1 matching 8 bases. This CDR3 spans 15 amino acids. The germline V gene has CDR1 LNHDA and CDR2 SQIVND (reference sequence). Losses at the gene ends were 7 bases for V and 3 bases for J; bases not matched to a gene: 7. The CDR3 DNA reads as TGTGCCAGTATGGCGATGGGACAGGCTAATGAAAAACTGTTTTTT. As protein: CASMAMGQANEKLFF.

This clone has just one count. The rearrangement uses TRBV11-2 and TRBJ2-7; 9 nucleotides agree with TRBD2. V shed 0 bases, J shed 4 bases, and the junction held 4 bases outside the gene matches. Germline V gene lookup returns CDR1 SGHAT and CDR2 FQNNGV. The CDR3 spans 15 residues. The CDR3 region has the DNA TGTGCCAGCAGCTTAGAGAGGACTAGCGTATACGAGCAGTACTTC. This encodes CASSLERTSVYEQYF. Filled out from reference TRBV11-2 and TRBJ2-7, the complete variable domain reads EAGVAQSPRYKIIEKRQSVAFWCNPISGHATLYWYQQILGQGPKLLIQFQNNGVVDDSQLPKDRFSAERLKGVDSTLKIQPAKLEDSAVYLCASSLERTSVYEQYFGPGTRLTVT.

J is TRBJ1-6 and V is TRBV10-3; no clear D. The CDR3 is made up of 13 amino acids. V shed 6 bases and J shed 8 bases, with 11 bases lying between them. Germline loops: CDR1 ENHRY, CDR2 SYGVKD. CDR3 nucleotide sequence: TGTGCCATCAGCGTGAAGGAAGATTCACCCCTCCACTTT. Translating it yields CAISVKEDSPLHF.